This T cell receptor beta chain was documented in a study of HIV-infected patients and healthy controls. There are 17 residues in the CDR3. CDR1 KGHSH and CDR2 LQKENI come from the germline V gene. Trimming cost V 3 bases and J 0 bases; bases outside gene matches: 7. Overall study findings and caveats: Significantly higher mean Gini indices appeared in HIV-infected repertoires, possibly reflecting oligoclonality. HIV+ repertoires were severely depleted of MAIT alpha-chain CDR3s, unlike healthy controls.

All unsorted peripheral T cells were captured because whole blood was used without fractionation. An approximately 2.6 ml peripheral blood sample was taken for RNA. Alpha and beta constant-region primers primed reverse transcription of around 540 ng RNA. Each of the alpha and beta chains got its own library through chain-specific third strand synthesis with indices. One primer pair amplified all rearrangements per chain; each cDNA got molecular barcodes. TCRdb reanalysed the 5' RACE reads using MiXCR and keeps one entry per CDR3 protein. Among about 11,000 distinct CDR3 sequences listed, approximately 5% were seen once. Of note for this clonotype: Its antigen is unidentified.

The chain couples TRBV18 to TRBJ1-5; 8 nucleotides line up with TRBD1. This clonotype was obtained from an adult in good health. Sequenced: blood. CDR3 bases: TGTGCCAGCTCACCGGTGACAGGGGTTGGTAGCAATCAGCCCCAGCATTTT. Its protein product is CASSPVTGVGSNQPQHF.